This T cell receptor (beta chain) is drawn from a study of early T cells in non-severe SARS-CoV-2 infection. From the 5' RACE reads, TCRdb called clonotypes with MiXCR, one entry per CDR3 protein. The sample contains about 61,000 distinct CDR3 sequences, approximately 12% of which appear only once. This clonotype has a handful of counts. Sequences were derived from whole blood, sampled at baseline. The source is an adult who was a healthcare worker with PCR-confirmed SARS-CoV-2 infection or an uninfected control (not recorded which). The donor label of this sample is uncertain.

The CDR3 loop is CASSFRMNTEAFF. The CDR3 region has the DNA TGCGCCAGCAGCTTCAGAATGAACACTGAAGCTTTCTTT. This chain uses TRBV5-1 with TRBJ1-1; the D is unclear. Trimming left V 2 bases short and J 0 bases short, with 5 bases between. The CDR3 consists of 13 residues. CDR1 and CDR2 from the germline V gene are SGHRS and YFSETQ.